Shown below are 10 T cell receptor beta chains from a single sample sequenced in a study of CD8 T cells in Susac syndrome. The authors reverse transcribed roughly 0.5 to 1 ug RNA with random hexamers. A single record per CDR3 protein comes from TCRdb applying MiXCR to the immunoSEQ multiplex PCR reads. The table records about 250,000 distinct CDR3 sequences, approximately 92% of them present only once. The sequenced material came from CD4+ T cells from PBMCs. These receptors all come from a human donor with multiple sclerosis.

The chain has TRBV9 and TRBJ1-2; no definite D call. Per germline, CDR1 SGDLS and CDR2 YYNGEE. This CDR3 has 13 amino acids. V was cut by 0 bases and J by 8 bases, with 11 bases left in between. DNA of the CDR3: TGTGCCAGCAGCGTAGATTGGGCGAGGGGCTACACCTTC. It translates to CASSVDWARGYTF. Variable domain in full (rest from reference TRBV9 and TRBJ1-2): DSGVTQTPKHLITATGQRVTLRCSPRSGDLSVYWYQQSLDQGLQFLIQYYNGEERAKGNILERFSAQQFPDLHSELNLSSLELGDSALYFCASSVDWARGYTFGSGTRLTVV.

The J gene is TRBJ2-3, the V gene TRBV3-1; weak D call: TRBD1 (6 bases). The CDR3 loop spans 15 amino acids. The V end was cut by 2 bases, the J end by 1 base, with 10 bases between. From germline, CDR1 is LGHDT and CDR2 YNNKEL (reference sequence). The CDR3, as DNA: TGTGCCAGCAGCCAAACGGCAGGGGGCACAGATACGCAGTATTTT. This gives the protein CASSQTAGGTDTQYF.

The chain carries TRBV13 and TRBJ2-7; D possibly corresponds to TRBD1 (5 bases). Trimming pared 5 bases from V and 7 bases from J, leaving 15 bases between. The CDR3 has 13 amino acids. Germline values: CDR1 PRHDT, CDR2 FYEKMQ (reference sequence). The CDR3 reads CASSQLPSGEQYF. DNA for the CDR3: TGTGCCAGCAGCCAACTACCCTCAGGGGAGCAGTACTTC.

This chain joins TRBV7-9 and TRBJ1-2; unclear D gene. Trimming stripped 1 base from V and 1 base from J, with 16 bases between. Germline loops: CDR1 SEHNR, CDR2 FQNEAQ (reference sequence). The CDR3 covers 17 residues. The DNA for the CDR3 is TGTGCCAGCAGCTTAGAGGGTCTCCCAAGTGGTAACTATGGCTACACCTTC. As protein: CASSLEGLPSGNYGYTF.

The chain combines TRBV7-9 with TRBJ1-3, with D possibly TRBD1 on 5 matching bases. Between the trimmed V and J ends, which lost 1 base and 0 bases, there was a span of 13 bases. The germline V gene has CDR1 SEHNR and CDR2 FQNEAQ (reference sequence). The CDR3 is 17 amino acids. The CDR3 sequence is CASSLEALDISGNTIYF. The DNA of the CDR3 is TGTGCCAGCAGCTTAGAAGCCCTGGACATCTCTGGAAACACCATATATTTT.

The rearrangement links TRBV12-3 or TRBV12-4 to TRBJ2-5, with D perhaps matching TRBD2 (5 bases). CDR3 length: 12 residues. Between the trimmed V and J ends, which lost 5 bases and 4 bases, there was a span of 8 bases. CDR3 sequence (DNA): TGTGCCAGCAGTGCTAGCAGAGAGACCCAGTACTTC. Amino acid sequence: CASSASRETQYF.

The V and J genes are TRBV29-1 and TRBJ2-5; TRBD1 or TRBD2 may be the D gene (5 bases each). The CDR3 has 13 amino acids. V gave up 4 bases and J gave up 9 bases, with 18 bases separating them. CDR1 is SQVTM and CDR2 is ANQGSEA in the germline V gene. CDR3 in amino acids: CSVVGMGVAAQYF. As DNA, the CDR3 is TGCAGCGTTGTCGGTATGGGGGTGGCGGCCCAGTACTTC.

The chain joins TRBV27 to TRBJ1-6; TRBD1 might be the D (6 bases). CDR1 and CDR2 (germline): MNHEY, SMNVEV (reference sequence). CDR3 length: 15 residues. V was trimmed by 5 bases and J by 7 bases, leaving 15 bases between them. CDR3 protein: CASSRDPGANSPLHF. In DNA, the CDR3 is TGTGCCAGCAGTCGGGACCCGGGGGCAAATTCACCCCTCCACTTT.

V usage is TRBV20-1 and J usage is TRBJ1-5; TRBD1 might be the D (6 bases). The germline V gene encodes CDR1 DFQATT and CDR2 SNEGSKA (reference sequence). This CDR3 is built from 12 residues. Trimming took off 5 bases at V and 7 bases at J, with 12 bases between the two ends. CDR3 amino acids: CSASDSQQPQHF. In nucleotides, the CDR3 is TGCAGTGCTTCGGACAGCCAGCAGCCCCAGCATTTT.

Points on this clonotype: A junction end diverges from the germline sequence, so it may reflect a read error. The CDR3 bases are TGTGCTAGCAGCCAAGCGGGGCCCGGGGAGCTGTTTTTT. It codes for CASSQAGPGELFF. This chain uses TRBV7-7 with TRBJ2-2, with 7 bases matching TRBD2. CDR1 SSHAT and CDR2 FNYEAQ come from the germline V gene (reference sequence). The CDR3 consists of 13 residues. The entire variable domain, with the rest obtained from reference TRBV7-7 and TRBJ2-2, is as follows: GAGVSQSPRYKVTKRGQDVTLRCDPISSHATLYWYQQALGQGPEFLTYFNYEAQPDKSGLPSDRFSAERPEGSISTLTIQRTEQRDSAMYRCASSQAGPGELFFGEGSRLTVL.